This T cell receptor beta chain was profiled in a study of blood T cell repertoires in COVID-19. The CDR3 is 13 amino acids. The germline gives CDR1 SGHDT, CDR2 YYEEEE. The V end was cut by 3 bases, the J end by 4 bases, with 8 bases between. The table came from immunoSEQ multiplex PCR; TCRdb's copy has only in-frame clones and leaves some out. The data contain fewer than 350,000 clones, roughly 85% of them singletons. V gene TRBV5-6 combines with J gene TRBJ1-5; a possible D gene is TRBD1 (6 bases). This receptor was identified in a human donor in a cohort sampled during active COVID-19. Material for sequencing was peripheral blood. The CDR3 sequence: CASSSDSNQPQHF. For the CDR3, the DNA is TGTGCCAGCAGCTCGGACAGTAATCAGCCCCAGCATTTT.